These T cell receptor beta chains were read from a single sample in a study of cytomegalovirus exposure and HLA in healthy donors. Only in-frame clones appear in the TCRdb table, and some are missing; sequencing was by immunoSEQ multiplex PCR. Of 150,000 to 200,000 clones listed, 80% to 90% are singletons. Sequencing was done on a sample of PBMCs. The origin of the receptors is a girl aged 2 to 9 in good health and CMV-seropositive. Both conserved end residues are part of each CDR3. A D gene is named only where the DNA matches it firmly. Size is omitted from some rows. Given values are once, few, many or a class for expanded clones.

J gene | clone size | D gene | V gene | CDR3 DNA | CDR3 protein
TRBJ2-1 | - | TRBD2 | TRBV4-1 | TGCGCCAGCAGCCAAGATGGAGAAGCGGGAGTACCCTACAATGAGCAGTTCTTC | CASSQDGEAGVPYNEQFF
TRBJ1-5 | - | - | TRBV27 | TGTGCCAGCAGTCCACAGACAGGCCTTAATCGAAATCAGCCCCAGCATTTT | CASSPQTGLNRNQPQHF
TRBJ2-3 | once | - | TRBV10-1 | TGCGCCAGCAGTGTGCGGCTTAGCACAGATACGCAGTATTTT | CASSVRLSTDTQYF
TRBJ1-2 | - | - | TRBV6-5 | TGTGCCAGCAGCTCGGGACAAGGCTACACCTTC | CASSSGQGYTF
TRBJ1-1 | - | TRBD1 | TRBV4-1 | TGCGCCAGCAGCCACCAAAAAACAGGGGGCTTGACTGAAGCTTTCTTT | CASSHQKTGGLTEAFF
TRBJ1-2 | - | TRBD1 | TRBV5-4 | TGTGCCAGCAGCTGGGGCGACAGGGATTATGGCTACACCTTC | CASSWGDRDYGYTF
TRBJ1-4 | - | TRBD1 | TRBV5-1 | TGCGCCAGCAGCTTAGTCGGAGGGGGCGAGGAAAAACTGTTTTTT | CASSLVGGGEEKLFF
TRBJ2-7 | - | TRBD1 | TRBV2 | TGTGCCAGCGGAGGGGACAGGGTGAACTACGAGCAGTACTTC | CASGGDRVNYEQYF
TRBJ2-1 | - | - | TRBV2 | TGTGCCAGCAGCTCATTCTGGGGGGAATACAATGAGCAGTTCTTC | CASSSFWGEYNEQFF
TRBJ2-5 | - | TRBD1 | TRBV5-1 | TGCGCCAGCAGACCTCCCGGGACAGCCCAAGAGACCCAGTACTTC | CASRPPGTAQETQYF
TRBJ1-5 | - | TRBD1 | TRBV9 | TGTGCCAGCAGCGTAAGACAGGGGGCAGGGGGGAATCAGCCCCAGCATTTT | CASSVRQGAGGNQPQHF
TRBJ2-7 | - | TRBD2 | TRBV5-6 | TGTGCCAGCAGCCCGACTCTAGCGGGAGTTCCCTACGAGCAGTACTTC | CASSPTLAGVPYEQYF
TRBJ2-7 | - | - | TRBV9 | TGTGCCAGCAGCGTAGGGGGCTCCGCATACGAGCAGTACTTC | CASSVGGSAYEQYF
TRBJ2-7 | - | - | TRBV30 | TGTGCCTGGAGTGTACGGGCGGCAGGGGCCTACGAGCAGTACTTC | CAWSVRAAGAYEQYF
TRBJ2-2 | - | TRBD1 | TRBV9 | TGTGCCAGCAGCCCTTTGGACAGGGGGAACACCGGGGAGCTGTTTTTT | CASSPLDRGNTGELFF
TRBJ2-5 | - | - | TRBV6-1 | TGTGCCAGCGGAGAACAGGGTTTCGAGACCCAGTACTTC | CASGEQGFETQYF
TRBJ1-5 | once | - | TRBV29-1 | TGCAGCGTTCGGGGGGGCATGAGCAATCAGCCCCAGCATTTT | CSVRGGMSNQPQHF
TRBJ2-3 | - | TRBD2 | TRBV7-8 | TGTGCCAGCAGCGGAGGTGCGGGAGGTAGCACAGATACGCAGTATTTT | CASSGGAGGSTDTQYF
TRBJ2-7 | - | - | TRBV11-2 | TGTGCCAGCAGCTTAGACAGGGACTCCTACGAGCAGTACTTC | CASSLDRDSYEQYF
TRBJ1-3 | - | - | TRBV11-2 | TGTGCCAGCAGCTTAGACGAGAAGACTGGAAACACCATATATTTT | CASSLDEKTGNTIYF
TRBJ2-1 | - | TRBD2 | TRBV7-2 | TGTGCCAGCAGCTTATCCCGAGCGGGAAGGAATGAGCAGTTCTTC | CASSLSRAGRNEQFF
TRBJ1-5 | - | - | TRBV5-5 | TGTGCCAGCAGCTTGATAGGCCAGGGAGGACAGCCCCAGCATTTT | CASSLIGQGGQPQHF
TRBJ2-1 | - | TRBD2 | TRBV5-6 | TGTGCCAGCAGTTACTTCGTGACTAGCGGCATAAATGAGCAGTTCTTC | CASSYFVTSGINEQFF
TRBJ2-7 | - | - | TRBV9 | TGTGCCAGCAGCGTGGCGCTAGCCGGCGGCGAGCAGTACTTC | CASSVALAGGEQYF
TRBJ2-7 | - | TRBD2 | TRBV2 | TGTGCCAGCAGATACGGGACTAGCGGAACCTACGAGCAGTACTTC | CASRYGTSGTYEQYF
TRBJ2-1 | once | TRBD2 | TRBV15 | TGTGCCACCAGCGACCGGACTAGCGGGGGGGCTGATGAGCAGTTCTTC | CATSDRTSGGADEQFF
TRBJ2-6 | - | TRBD1 | TRBV6-4 | TGTGCCAGCACCCTCCCGAGGGACAGGGACTCTGGGGCCAACGTCCTGACTTTC | CASTLPRDRDSGANVLTF
TRBJ2-7 | - | - | TRBV30 | TGTGCCTGGGCTAGCCTTTACGAGCAGTACTTC | CAWASLYEQYF
TRBJ2-1 | once | TRBD2 | TRBV7-9 | TGTTCCAGCAGCTTAGCTCGGGGACTAAATGAGCAGTTCTTC | CSSSLARGLNEQFF
TRBJ2-1 | - | TRBD2 | TRBV30 | TGTGCCTGGAAAGTACTAGCGGGAGGCAGTGAGCAGTTCTTC | CAWKVLAGGSEQFF
TRBJ2-7 | - | TRBD2 | TRBV4-2 | TGTGCCAGCAGCCAAGATGATGCTAGCGGGAGATCCGAGCAGTACTTC | CASSQDDASGRSEQYF
TRBJ1-1 | - | - | TRBV5-5 | TGTGCCAGCAGTACAGGGCAGTCGTACACTGAAGCTTTCTTT | CASSTGQSYTEAFF
TRBJ1-6 | - | - | TRBV28 | TGTGCCAGCAGTCCCAGGGTCGGGAATTCACCCCTCCACTTT | CASSPRVGNSPLHF
TRBJ2-7 | - | - | TRBV19 | TGTGCCAGTAGTATCCCCGGGGTTGGCTACGAGCAGTACTTC | CASSIPGVGYEQYF
TRBJ2-6 | - | - | TRBV25-1 | TGTGCCAGCAGCAGACGGGATGATCTCTCTGGGGCCAACGTCCTGACTTTC | CASSRRDDLSGANVLTF
TRBJ1-2 | - | - | TRBV28 | TGTGCCAGCAGTCCCCCGGAGTATGGCTACACCTTC | CASSPPEYGYTF
TRBJ1-2 | - | - | TRBV5-5 | TGTGCCAGCAGCTTGGGGGCGTCAGACGCTAACTATGGCTACACCTTC | CASSLGASDANYGYTF
TRBJ1-2 | once | - | TRBV5-1 | TGCGCCAGCAGCTTGGGGGAGTCGCCATCTAAGATCAGTGGCTACACCTTC | CASSLGESPSKISGYTF
TRBJ2-7 | - | TRBD2 | TRBV19 | TGTGCCAGTAGTATTAGCCCCGGGACTAGGTGGTACGAGCAGTACTTC | CASSISPGTRWYEQYF
TRBJ1-1 | - | - | TRBV30 | TGTGCCTGGACTTCGGGGCGCGGGGCTCTACGGGCTTTCTTT | CAWTSGRGALRAFF
TRBJ1-1 | - | - | TRBV30 | TGTGCCTGGAGTGCGCAGGGGAGCACTGAAGCTTTCTTT | CAWSAQGSTEAFF
TRBJ2-1 | - | - | TRBV5-1 | TGCGCCAGCAGCTATCCCCCCTTTTGGACAGCCTACAATGAGCAGTTCTTC | CASSYPPFWTAYNEQFF
TRBJ2-7 | - | TRBD1 | TRBV5-3 | TGTGCCAGAAGCTTGAGGGACAGGGCTTTCTACGAGCAGTACTTC | CARSLRDRAFYEQYF
TRBJ2-7 | - | - | TRBV6-5 | TGTGCCAGCAGTCTAGCTGAGAGCTCCTACGAGCAGTACTTC | CASSLAESSYEQYF
TRBJ1-2 | - | - | TRBV5-4 | TGTGCCAGCAGCTTGGTACAGGGCACCTATGGCTACACCTTC | CASSLVQGTYGYTF
TRBJ1-2 | - | - | TRBV14 | TGTGCCAGCAGCCAACGGGGGGACGTACTTTCTAACTATGGCTACACCTTC | CASSQRGDVLSNYGYTF
TRBJ2-5 | once | TRBD2 | TRBV7-9 | TGTGCCAGCCTAGGGACTAATCAAGAGACCCAGTACTTC | CASLGTNQETQYF
TRBJ2-1 | - | - | TRBV28 | TGTGCCAGCAGTTCTACTATCGGGGGAAATGAGCAGTTCTTC | CASSSTIGGNEQFF
TRBJ1-3 | - | - | TRBV7-6 | TGTGCCAGCAGCTTAATGACAAACTCTGGAAACACCATATATTTT | CASSLMTNSGNTIYF
TRBJ1-2 | - | - | TRBV19 | TGTGCCAGTAGTATCTACCAAGATGGTGGCTACACCTTC | CASSIYQDGGYTF
TRBJ2-2 | - | - | TRBV9 | TGTGCCAGCAGCGTTAGTAGCACCGGGGAGCTGTTTTTT | CASSVSSTGELFF
TRBJ2-5 | - | - | TRBV2 | TGTGCCAGCAGGCCTTGGACAGCGAACCTACAAGAGACCCAGTACTTC | CASRPWTANLQETQYF
TRBJ1-2 | - | - | TRBV2 | TGTGCCAGCATGGCGGAGTTGGGGCTTGGCTACACCTTC | CASMAELGLGYTF